The clone carrying this TCR beta chain has more than one count but fewer than ten. What it recognizes is unknown. This record comes from a study of vaccination and CD4 T cells after COVID-19. In the study overall: Vaccination of participants consisted of two doses of either BNT162b2 or mRNA-1273 vaccine. Post-vaccine sampling followed dose two by a median 72 days (range 14 to 241). Overlapping peptides covering the spike proteins of SARS-CoV-2, HCoV-NL63, HCoV-OC43 and HCoV-229E were added to stimulate cells.

The sample's treatment: roughly 10-day PBMC culture with coronavirus spike peptide pools or control peptides (ViraFEST assay). Sequencing of cultured CD4+ T cell DNA used the Oncomine TCR Beta short-read assay. TCRdb processed the PCR reads anew with MiXCR; each CDR3 protein has one entry. The data show about 7,300 distinct CDR3 sequences, with about 57% seen just once and around 15% held by the top ten. The germline CDR1 and CDR2 sequences are SNHLY and FYNNEI. The CDR3 is 14 amino acids. The ends were cut back, 3 bases at V and 5 bases at J, with 11 bases in the middle. The sequences come from cultured CD4+ T cells from blood, collected after SARS-CoV-2 vaccination. The chain is built from TRBV2 and TRBJ1-5; D might be TRBD1 (6 bases). The TCR was taken from a human donor with COVID-19. CDR3 amino acids: CASSDRGVHQPQHF. CDR3 in DNA: TGTGCCAGCAGTGATAGGGGGGTACATCAGCCCCAGCATTTT.